This T cell receptor beta chain originates from a study of CD8 T cells in ankylosing spondylitis. This clonotype was detected many times. Its specificity is unknown. Using quantitative 5'-RACE with molecular barcodes, the authors made TCR beta libraries. TCRdb reprocessed the 5' RACE reads via MiXCR and lists one record per CDR3 protein. The repertoire includes a few hundred thousand distinct CDR3 sequences, 18% of them detected once, and around 32% sits in the top ten. General study findings and limits: Within matched ankylosing spondylitis synovial fluid, disease-linked clones were reportedly significantly enriched. Apparently characteristic of ankylosing spondylitis blood was a TCR beta motif (eight highly homologous variants).

The sample was blood, either unsorted or a sorted T cell fraction (not recorded which). This TCR was sampled from a male donor with ankylosing spondylitis or in good health (not recorded which).

CDR3: CASSWGSYEQYF. In nucleotides, the CDR3 is TGTGCCAGCAGCTGGGGATCCTACGAGCAGTACTTC. The chain employs TRBV7-2 and TRBJ2-7; D call uncertain. Trimming took off 4 bases at V and 1 base at J, with 5 bases between the two ends. Germline CDR1 and CDR2: SGHTA and FQGNSA. This CDR3 comprises 12 residues.